These 17 T cell receptor beta chains were sequenced from one sample in a study of T cell changes during pregnancy in multiple sclerosis. Produced via immunoSEQ multiplex PCR; TCRdb's table is partial and in-frame only. Of 65,000 to 75,000 clones detected, 80% to 95% appear once; the ten largest clones hold 3.7%. Sequencing was performed on peripheral blood, taken after pregnancy. These TCRs come from a female donor in good health, enrolled as a control in a pregnancy study.

This chain links TRBV27 with TRBJ1-4; D is possibly TRBD1 (5 bases). V lost 6 bases to trimming and J lost 6 bases, with 14 bases between them. CDR3 length: 14 residues. Germline CDR1 reads MNHEY; CDR2 reads SMNVEV (reference sequence). CDR3 sequence reads: CASRRQGGDEKLFF. The DNA for the CDR3 is TGTGCCAGCAGGCGTCAAGGAGGGGATGAAAAACTGTTTTTT.

The chain has TRBV10-1 and TRBJ1-3; possible D gene TRBD1, 6 bases. This CDR3 has 16 residues. Germline lookup yields CDR1 WNHNN and CDR2 SYGVQD (reference sequence). Trimming left V 0 bases short and J 1 base short, with 10 bases between. CDR3 DNA: TGCGCCAGCAGTGAGTCGCCCAGGGGATCTGGAAACACCATATATTTT. This sequence encodes CASSESPRGSGNTIYF.

This chain joins TRBV4-2 and TRBJ2-3; TRBD2 aligns across 8 bases. Germline V CDR1 and CDR2: LGHNA, YNFKEQ. With 5 bases clipped from V and 0 bases from J, the junction kept 16 bases outside the gene matches. This CDR3 contains 19 residues. In DNA form, the CDR3 reads TGTGCCAGCAGCACTCGGGAGGGTGCGGGGGGCTCCAGCACAGATACGCAGTATTTT. Its translation is CASSTREGAGGSSTDTQYF.

The gene calls are TRBV7-9 and TRBJ2-7, with TRBD1 matching over 7 bases. V was clipped by 4 bases and J by 1 base; unmatched bases: 4. The CDR3 is 14 amino acids. Germline V gene lookup returns CDR1 SEHNR and CDR2 FQNEAQ (reference sequence). CDR3 sequence: CASSSSQGSYEQYF. DNA for the CDR3: TGTGCCAGCAGCTCCTCACAGGGGTCCTACGAGCAGTACTTC.

The V gene is TRBV20-1, the J gene TRBJ2-7; possibly TRBD2 for D (5 bases). Between the trimmed V and J ends, which lost 7 bases and 3 bases, there was a span of 10 bases. CDR1 DFQATT and CDR2 SNEGSKA come from the germline V gene (reference sequence). There are 11 residues in the CDR3. The CDR3 nucleotides read TGCAGTGTCGGGGTCCTCTACGAGCAGTACTTC. Protein sequence: CSVGVLYEQYF.

The chain employs TRBV28 and TRBJ2-5; 12 bases align to TRBD2. Trimming cost V 4 bases and J 4 bases; bases outside gene matches: 7. Germline CDR1 and CDR2: MDHEN and SYDVKM. The CDR3 runs 16 residues. The CDR3 is CASSSRLAGAVETQYF. Here the CDR3 DNA reads TGTGCCAGCAGTTCAAGACTAGCGGGGGCCGTAGAGACCCAGTACTTC.

This chain connects TRBV10-3 to TRBJ2-1; TRBD1 might be the D (5 bases). In germline, CDR1 is ENHRY, CDR2 SYGVKD. The germline V and J ends were trimmed by 9 bases and 4 bases, with 13 bases remaining between them. This CDR3 comprises 13 residues. CDR3 in amino acids: CAISSDIYNEQFF. The CDR3 nucleotides read TGTGCCATTTCCTCGGACATTTACAATGAGCAGTTCTTC.

The gene calls are TRBV28 and TRBJ1-5; D ambiguous. The CDR3 totals 15 residues. The germline V gene has CDR1 MDHEN and CDR2 SYDVKM. V dropped 2 bases and J dropped 4 bases, with 12 bases sitting between them. For the CDR3, the DNA is TGTGCCAGCAGTTTACTGAGCACCTATAATCAGCCCCAGCATTTT. Residues: CASSLLSTYNQPQHF.

This rearrangement joins TRBV6-1 to TRBJ2-7; 9 bases line up with TRBD2. The CDR3 spans 13 residues. The germline CDR1 and CDR2 sequences are MNHNS and SASEGT. The J segment lost 4 bases and the V segment lost 6 bases, leaving 4 bases of the junction unmatched. CDR3 in amino acids: CASSPTSGYEQYF. In DNA, the CDR3 is TGTGCCAGCAGCCCGACTAGCGGATACGAGCAGTACTTC.

The V and J genes are TRBV6-5 and TRBJ2-5, with D maybe TRBD1 (6 bases). This CDR3 region has 14 residues. Germline V gene lookup returns CDR1 MNHEY and CDR2 SVGAGI. V was cut by 6 bases and J by 5 bases, with 16 bases left in between. CDR3 loop: CASRFTWGLETQYF. CDR3 nucleotides: TGTGCCAGCAGGTTTACATGGGGGCTGGAGACCCAGTACTTC.

This chain links TRBV27 with TRBJ1-4; no reliable D call. Germline V gene lookup returns CDR1 MNHEY and CDR2 SMNVEV (reference sequence). This CDR3 has 13 amino acids. The germline V and J ends were trimmed by 2 bases and 4 bases, with 5 bases remaining between them. For the CDR3, the DNA is TGTGCCAGCAGTTTACAGGTTAATGAAAAACTGTTTTTT. Translated: CASSLQVNEKLFF.

The chain joins TRBV25-1 to TRBJ2-4; a possible D gene is TRBD1 (5 bases). V shed 1 base and J shed 5 bases, with 9 bases lying between them. Germline V gene sequence: CDR1 MGHDK, CDR2 SYGVNS. This CDR3 is 14 amino acids long. CDR3 nucleotide sequence: TGTGCCAGCAGTGAATTAGTCAGGGAAAACATTCAGTACTTC. This sequence encodes CASSELVRENIQYF.

The chain couples TRBV19 to TRBJ1-1, with 8 bases identical to TRBD1. CDR3 length: 15 amino acids. The V gene's germline CDR1 is LNHDA and CDR2 SQIVND (reference sequence). The ends lost 5 bases at V and 0 bases at J; junction bases unmatched: 5. CDR3 DNA sequence: TGTGCCAGTAGTGCAGGACAGGGAATGAACACTGAAGCTTTCTTT. It codes for CASSAGQGMNTEAFF. The complete variable domain, with remaining parts taken from reference TRBV19 and TRBJ1-1, reads DGGITQSPKYLFRKEGQNVTLSCEQNLNHDAMYWYRQDPGQGLRLIYYSQIVNDFQKGDIAEGYSVSREKKESFPLTVTSAQKNPTAFYLCASSAGQGMNTEAFFGQGTRLTVV.

The chain carries TRBV2 and TRBJ1-5, with D tentatively TRBD1 (6 bases). The length of the CDR3 is 14 residues. Trimming took off 7 bases at V and 1 base at J, with 11 bases between the two ends. Germline-derived CDR1 and CDR2 are SNHLY and FYNNEI. CDR3 DNA: TGTGCCAGCACCAAGGGGGAGAGCAATCAGCCCCAGCATTTT. Translating gives CASTKGESNQPQHF.

This chain joins TRBV5-1 and TRBJ1-2, with 7 bases fitting TRBD1. CDR1 and CDR2 (germline): SGHRS, YFSETQ. The CDR3 extends over 15 amino acids. After removal of 4 bases from V and 5 bases from J, the junction contained 11 bases not matched to a gene. The CDR3 sequence: CASSARGPPPYGYTF. As DNA, the CDR3 is TGCGCCAGCAGCGCAAGGGGGCCACCACCTTATGGCTACACCTTC.

The CDR3 here is CASSRGTGAGGNIQYF. The CDR3 region has the DNA TGCGCCAGCAGCAGGGGGACAGGGGCCGGGGGAAACATTCAGTACTTC. V gene TRBV5-1 combines with J gene TRBJ2-4; TRBD1 aligns across 10 bases. The trim removed 4 bases at V and 6 bases at J, leaving 10 bases unmatched. The CDR3 has 16 amino acids. CDR1 is SGHRS, CDR2 YFSETQ, per germline.

This clone occurred once. This chain connects TRBV4-3 to TRBJ2-7, with 7 bases lining up with TRBD1. Germline CDR1 is LGHNA and CDR2 is YSLEER. The CDR3 is 15 amino acids. V was clipped by 4 bases and J by 2 bases; unmatched bases: 8. CDR3: CASSPDRTFTYEQYF. DNA of the CDR3: TGCGCCAGCAGCCCGGACAGGACCTTTACCTACGAGCAGTACTTC.